This TCR beta chain appears in the sequencing data of a study of T-cell reconstitution after alpha-beta-depleted transplantation in children. This clonotype was picked up a small number of times. This CDR3 contains 17 residues. V was cut by 1 base and J by 13 bases, with 29 bases left in between. Germline CDR1 is DFQATT and CDR2 is SNEGSKA (reference sequence). Unique molecular identifiers featured in how the TCRbeta library was prepared. TCRdb analysed the PCR reads with MiXCR anew, one entry per CDR3 protein. The sample holds about a million distinct CDR3 sequences, about 30% seen once. The genes are TRBV20-1 and TRBJ2-1, with D unclear. The clonotype originates from a boy less than two years old who had a stem cell transplant for SCID, so the T cells may come from the graft donor. The sequencing used PBMCs, mostly from graft donor cells, collected 360 days after TCRalphabeta/CD19-depleted stem cell transplant. CDR3 in DNA: TGCAGTGCTAGAGCCCCCCTCTTACCAGTTTTAGCAATGGAACAGTTCTTC. It translates to CSARAPLLPVLAMEQFF.